Listed below are T cell receptor beta chains from one sample, sequenced in a study of shared T cell receptors in the human thymus. Sequencing used immunoSEQ multiplex PCR; TCRdb keeps in-frame clones, though not all of them. This sample yields 720,000 or so clones, of which roughly 85% are seen a single time; around 0.0099% belongs to the top ten. The same specimen was also included in a second study, on human thymus T cells.

The sequenced material came from thymocytes. The source is a girl under two years old with a congenital heart defect. Each CDR3 is given with its conserved first and last residue. A D gene is named only where the DNA matches it firmly. The size of a clone is reported for some rows only, either as once, few or many, or as a class for expanded clones.

v_call	clone_size	d_call	cdr3_length	j_call	cdr3_aa	cdr3_nt
TRBV5-6	-	TRBD1	17	TRBJ1-6	CASSFSSWDRGESPLHF	TGTGCCAGCAGCTTCTCGTCTTGGGACAGGGGAGAGTCACCCCTCCACTTT
TRBV7-4	-	-	18	TRBJ1-1	CASSLNAGEGGEVTEAFF	TGTGCCAGCAGCTTAAACGCTGGGGAAGGGGGAGAAGTAACTGAAGCTTTCTTT
TRBV6-5	few	-	13	TRBJ1-6	CASSGVRWSPLHF	TGTGCCAGCTCGGGAGTTCGTTGGTCACCCCTCCACTTT
TRBV7-2	-	-	16	TRBJ2-2	CASSKHTGTLGGELFF	TGTGCCAGCAGTAAACACACAGGAACCCTAGGGGGGGAGCTGTTTTTT
TRBV7-9	-	TRBD1	17	TRBJ1-2	CASSPDPDRQGAYGYTF	TGTGCCAGCAGCCCCGACCCGGATCGACAGGGCGCATATGGCTACACCTTC
TRBV15	-	TRBD2	18	TRBJ2-7	CATSRDPAPGLVQHEQYF	TGTGCCACCAGCAGAGATCCCGCCCCGGGACTAGTGCAACACGAGCAGTACTTC
TRBV5-1	-	TRBD1	17	TRBJ1-1	CASGLTGARTLNTEAFF	TGCGCCAGCGGACTGACAGGGGCCAGAACCTTGAACACTGAAGCTTTCTTT
TRBV28	-	TRBD1	19	TRBJ1-6	CASRRWHRGLSSYNSPLHF	TGTGCCAGCAGACGGTGGCACAGGGGGCTGAGCTCCTATAATTCACCCCTCCACTTT
TRBV12-5	-	-	18	TRBJ2-3	CASGAHLTQVQLIGTQYF	TGTGCTAGTGGTGCACACCTCACGCAGGTCCAGTTGATTGGTACGCAGTATTTT
TRBV7-9	once	-	13	TRBJ1-5	CASSLGVLQPQHF	TGTGCCAGCAGCTTAGGAGTATTACAGCCCCAGCATTTT
TRBV10-3	-	-	13	TRBJ2-7	CAIRRTAVYEQYF	TGCGCCATCAGGAGGACAGCAGTCTACGAGCAGTACTTC
TRBV29-1	-	-	14	TRBJ1-1	CSVEGGHQNTEAFF	TGCAGCGTTGAAGGGGGACACCAGAACACTGAAGCTTTCTTT
TRBV5-1	-	TRBD2	17	TRBJ2-7	CASSARWGGGPSYEQYF	TGCGCCAGCAGCGCTCGATGGGGCGGGGGGCCCTCCTACGAGCAGTACTTC
TRBV27	once	TRBD1	14	TRBJ1-2	CASSLSTGGYGYTF	TGTGCCAGCAGTTTATCAACAGGGGGGTATGGCTACACCTTC
TRBV2	-	-	12	TRBJ1-1	CAGLRENTEAFF	TGTGCCGGCCTCCGGGAGAACACTGAAGCTTTCTTT
TRBV14	-	TRBD2	19	TRBJ2-7	CASSQAYWGGWGTSYEQYF	TGTGCCAGCAGCCAAGCCTATTGGGGGGGATGGGGAACATCCTACGAGCAGTACTTC
TRBV7-9	-	TRBD2	15	TRBJ2-5	CASSSTSGTKEAQYF	TGTGCCAGCAGCTCGACTAGCGGAACCAAAGAGGCCCAGTACTTC
TRBV7-2	-	-	13	TRBJ2-7	CASSWTVAYEQYF	TGTGCCAGCAGCTGGACAGTAGCCTACGAGCAGTACTTC
TRBV6-1	-	-	14	TRBJ2-2	CASKRAENTGELFF	TGTGCCAGCAAGAGGGCAGAGAACACCGGGGAGCTGTTTTTT
TRBV7-9	-	-	11	TRBJ1-2	CASSWGRGYTF	TGTGCCAGCAGCTGGGGGCGCGGCTACACCTTC
TRBV11-2	-	-	17	TRBJ1-2	CASSPELREETVYGYTF	TGTGCCAGCAGCCCCGAGTTAAGGGAGGAGACAGTCTATGGCTACACCTTC
TRBV7-2	once	-	14	TRBJ1-1	CASSPWTVNTEAFF	TGTGCCAGCAGCCCCTGGACAGTGAACACTGAAGCTTTCTTT
TRBV27	-	TRBD1	15	TRBJ2-7	CASSSLGDRGKGQYF	TGTGCCAGCAGTTCCCTGGGTGACAGGGGTAAGGGGCAGTACTTC
TRBV7-6	-	TRBD2	16	TRBJ2-1	CASSLAGGVSYNEQFF	TGTGCCAGCAGCTTGGCGGGGGGGGTATCCTACAATGAGCAGTTCTTC
TRBV4-3	-	-	14	TRBJ2-7	CASSQGTVIYEQYF	TGCGCCAGCAGCCAAGGGACAGTCATCTACGAGCAGTACTTC